These 18 T cell receptor beta chains originate from one sample sequenced in a study of blood T cell repertoires in COVID-19. Produced via immunoSEQ multiplex PCR; TCRdb's table is partial and in-frame only. The repertoire holds fewer than 130,000 clones, with roughly nine tenths as singletons. The sequencing sample was made of peripheral blood. These receptors were obtained from a woman older than 75 with acute or convalescent COVID-19.

The chain carries TRBV10-3 and TRBJ1-2; a weak D match, TRBD1 (5 bases). This CDR3 is built from 14 residues. V was shortened by 3 bases and J by 7 bases, with 15 bases between the two germline ends. Germline-derived CDR1 and CDR2 are ENHRY and SYGVKD. This CDR3 is CAISDSRGTSGYTF. CDR3 coding DNA: TGTGCCATCAGTGACTCCCGGGGGACTAGTGGCTACACCTTC.

The V call is TRBV5-6, the J call TRBJ1-4; possibly TRBD1 for D (6 bases). The V gene lost 4 bases and the J gene lost 8 bases, with 21 bases spanning the gap. This CDR3 is built from 16 residues. CDR1 and CDR2 from the germline V gene are SGHDT and YYEEEE. This CDR3 is CASSAHLYRESEKLFF. CDR3 sequence (DNA): TGTGCCAGCAGCGCCCACTTATACAGGGAAAGCGAAAAACTGTTTTTT.

This chain uses TRBV2 with TRBJ2-3, with D possibly TRBD2 on 6 matching bases. Germline V gene sequence: CDR1 SNHLY, CDR2 FYNNEI. Trimming left V 5 bases short and J 0 bases short, with 12 bases between. The CDR3 is 15 amino acids. CDR3 coding DNA: TGTGCCAGCAGTCCTGGACGGGGGAGCACAGATACGCAGTATTTT. This encodes CASSPGRGSTDTQYF.

The chain combines TRBV7-2 with TRBJ2-7, with 9 nucleotides matching TRBD1. Germline V lookup: CDR1 SGHTA, CDR2 FQGNSA. V dropped 6 bases and J dropped 4; count of bases not matched to a gene: 7. The CDR3 length is 14 residues. The CDR3, as DNA: TGTGCCAGCAGTCTGACAGGGGGTTTTTACGAGCAGTACTTC. Amino acids: CASSLTGGFYEQYF.

The CDR3 DNA follows: TGTGCCAGCAGCGTCGGCGGGGGGGCGTCGGCCGAGCAGTACTTC. Protein sequence: CASSVGGGASAEQYF. The rearrangement joins TRBV9 to TRBJ2-7; 9 bases are a match to TRBD2. V trimming: 2 bases; J trimming: 6 bases; junction bases outside the gene matches: 9. The CDR3 consists of 15 residues. Germline V gene lookup returns CDR1 SGDLS and CDR2 YYNGEE.

CDR3 sequence: CAWSGQGAVGYTF. In DNA form, the CDR3 reads TGTGCCTGGAGTGGACAGGGGGCTGTCGGCTACACCTTC. The chain uses TRBV30 and TRBJ1-2; 10 bases map to TRBD1. Germline lookup yields CDR1 GTSNPN and CDR2 SVGIG (reference sequence). The V segment lost 1 base and the J segment 8 bases; nucleotides outside the gene matches: 4. CDR3 length: 13 amino acids.

There are a few counts of this clone. V gene TRBV2 combines with J gene TRBJ1-2, with D perhaps matching TRBD1 (5 bases). CDR1 and CDR2 from the germline V gene are SNHLY and FYNNEI. There are 14 residues in the CDR3. Deletions cut 7 bases from V and 7 bases from J, with 19 bases between. The CDR3 nucleotides read TGTGCCAGCACCCAGGGCGGCTTCTTGAGTGGCTACACCTTC. Its protein is CASTQGGFLSGYTF.

The chain is built from TRBV4-3 and TRBJ2-3; D remains ambiguous. The CDR3 contains 14 residues. Trimming cost V 1 base and J 2 bases, with 7 bases left between them. The germline CDR1 and CDR2 sequences are LGHNA and YSLEER. The CDR3 nucleotides read TGCGCCAGCAGCCAAGGTCTTTTCACAGATACGCAGTATTTT. It is translated as CASSQGLFTDTQYF.

J is TRBJ1-3 and V is TRBV28, with 7 bases identical to TRBD1. Germline V lookup: CDR1 MDHEN, CDR2 SYDVKM. The CDR3 is made up of 15 amino acids. Germline trimming cut 6 bases from V and 2 bases from J; bases unmatched to any gene: 7. CDR3 DNA: TGTGCCAGCAGGAACCCCGACAGGGCTGGAAACACCATATATTTT. It specifies CASRNPDRAGNTIYF.

The V call is TRBV10-2, the J call TRBJ2-3; 11 nucleotides agree with TRBD2. The CDR3 contains 15 residues. V dropped 4 bases and J dropped 5; count of bases not matched to a gene: 5. Germline CDR1 reads WSHSY; CDR2 reads SAAADI. For the CDR3, the DNA is TGCGCCAGCAGTGGATCGACTAGCGGGGTAGATACGCAGTATTTT. Translation: CASSGSTSGVDTQYF.

The CDR3 reads CASSLGRGDSPLHF. The CDR3 DNA follows: TGTGCCAGCAGTTTAGGTCGGGGGGATTCACCCCTCCACTTT. The genes are TRBV27 and TRBJ1-6, with D possibly TRBD1 on 5 matching bases. This CDR3 is built from 14 residues. Germline assignment: CDR1 MNHEY and CDR2 SMNVEV (reference sequence). The V end was cut by 2 bases, the J end by 8 bases, with 10 bases between.

This clone has only one observation. The V call is TRBV11-3, the J call TRBJ1-5; TRBD1 is a possible D gene (6 bases). Trimming removed 5 bases at V and 6 bases at J, with 20 bases between. The CDR3 consists of 16 residues. Germline loops: CDR1 SGHNT, CDR2 YENEEA. The CDR3 nucleotides read TGTGCCAGCAGCCCCTCTTGGGGGCGGTGGAGTCAGCCCCAGCATTTT. It is translated as CASSPSWGRWSQPQHF.

CDR3 in DNA: TGTGCCAGCAGCCCCCGGACTAGCCCGAACACCGGGGAGCTGTTTTTT. Translating it yields CASSPRTSPNTGELFF. This chain joins TRBV11-2 and TRBJ2-2; 8 bases map to TRBD2. Trimming removed 5 bases from V and 0 bases from J; junction bases left unmatched: 5. CDR1 is SGHAT, CDR2 FQNNGV, per germline. This CDR3 is built from 16 residues.

This rearrangement joins TRBV7-3 to TRBJ2-6; weak D call: TRBD2 (5 bases). The CDR3 totals 14 residues. Germline values: CDR1 SGHTA, CDR2 FQGTGA. V lost 5 bases to trimming and J lost 2 bases, with 7 bases between them. CDR3: CASSRGTGANVLTF. CDR3 coding DNA: TGTGCCAGCAGCAGAGGGACTGGGGCCAACGTCCTGACTTTC.

The V gene is TRBV15, the J gene TRBJ1-1; maybe TRBD1 (5 bases). Trimming left V 4 bases short and J 0 bases short, with 9 bases between. The CDR3 is 14 residues long. Germline V CDR1 and CDR2: LNHNV, YYDKDF (reference sequence). The CDR3 sequence: CATSTGRVNTEAFF. The CDR3 DNA is TGTGCCACCAGCACAGGGCGTGTGAACACTGAAGCTTTCTTT.

The chain is built from TRBV30 and TRBJ1-5, with D unclear. CDR1 and CDR2 from the germline V gene are GTSNPN and SVGIG (reference sequence). The V and J ends lost 2 bases and 4 bases respectively, with 12 bases between them. CDR3 size: 14 residues. CDR3 in amino acids: CAWSPRVPNQPQHF. The CDR3, as DNA: TGTGCCTGGAGTCCCCGGGTCCCAAATCAGCCCCAGCATTTT.

The chain joins TRBV3-1 (or the pseudogene TRBV3-2) to TRBJ2-3; D perhaps matches TRBD1 (5 bases). Germline V gives CDR1 LGHDT, CDR2 YNNKEL (reference sequence). V lost 1 base, J lost 0 bases, and 8 bases lay in between. The CDR3 covers 15 residues. CDR3 sequence: CASSQGPGSTDTQYF. The CDR3 DNA reads as TGTGCCAGCAGCCAAGGCCCAGGGAGCACAGATACGCAGTATTTT.

In DNA, the CDR3 is TGCGCCAGCAGCTTGGTAGCGTTTAGCTCCTACAATGAGCAGTTCTTC. Translation: CASSLVAFSSYNEQFF. This chain connects TRBV5-1 to TRBJ2-1; TRBD2 might be the D (5 bases). The V and J ends lost 0 bases and 0 bases respectively, with 10 bases between them. In germline, CDR1 is SGHRS, CDR2 YFSETQ. This CDR3 region has 16 residues.